This paragraph covers one T cell receptor beta chain sequence. Its antigen is unidentified. Data came from immunoSEQ multiplex PCR; TCRdb stores just in-frame clones and leaves some out. The sample includes 65,000 to 100,000 clones, around 83% seen only once; the top ten take 0.82%. Per the germline V gene, CDR1 is SGHDT and CDR2 is YYEEEE. Trimming took 7 bases from V and 0 from J; bases not matched to a gene: 3. The CDR3 spans 15 residues. These data belong to a study of radiotherapy plus CTLA-4 blockade in lung cancer. General study findings and limits: Expansion of tumor-derived TCR clones was observed in blood after radiotherapy plus ipilimumab. According to reports, early shifts in blood T cell clones, alongside interferon-beta, forecast response most accurately.

The material sequenced was peripheral blood, taken from a patient treated with radiotherapy plus ipilimumab. This chain links TRBV5-6 with TRBJ1-6; 8 positions agree with TRBD1. This TCR was recovered from a human donor with non-small cell lung cancer who had stable disease on radiotherapy plus ipilimumab. CDR3 DNA sequence: TGTGCCAGCTACAGGGGGAGCTCCTATAATTCACCCCTCCACTTT. Its protein product is CASYRGSSYNSPLHF.